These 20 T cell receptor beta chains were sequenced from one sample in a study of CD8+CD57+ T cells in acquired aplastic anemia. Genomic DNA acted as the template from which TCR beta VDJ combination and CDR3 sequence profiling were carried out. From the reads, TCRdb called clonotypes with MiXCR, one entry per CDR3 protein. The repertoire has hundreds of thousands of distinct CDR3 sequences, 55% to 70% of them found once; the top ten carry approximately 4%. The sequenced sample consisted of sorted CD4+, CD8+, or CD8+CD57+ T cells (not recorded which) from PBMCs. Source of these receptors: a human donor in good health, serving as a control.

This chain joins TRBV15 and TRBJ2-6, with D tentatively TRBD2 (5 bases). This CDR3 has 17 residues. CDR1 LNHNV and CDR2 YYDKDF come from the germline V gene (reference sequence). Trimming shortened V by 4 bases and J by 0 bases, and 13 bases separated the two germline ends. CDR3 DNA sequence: TGTGCCACCAGCACGAGACGGAGGAGCTCTGGGGCCAACGTCCTGACTTTC. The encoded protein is CATSTRRRSSGANVLTF.

This chain's CDR3 is CASSLDEGTVNQPQHF. In DNA, the CDR3 is TGTGCCAGCAGCTTAGACGAGGGGACGGTAAATCAGCCCCAGCATTTT. V and J are TRBV7-9 and TRBJ1-5, with a weak D call TRBD1 (5 bases). From germline, CDR1 is SEHNR and CDR2 FQNEAQ (reference sequence). The CDR3 is made up of 16 amino acids. Trimming removed 1 base from V and 4 bases from J, with 14 bases in between.

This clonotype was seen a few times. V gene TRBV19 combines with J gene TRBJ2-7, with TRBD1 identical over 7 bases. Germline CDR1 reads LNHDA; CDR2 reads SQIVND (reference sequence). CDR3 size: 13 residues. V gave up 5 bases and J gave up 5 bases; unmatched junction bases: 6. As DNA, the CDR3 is TGTGCCAGTAGTGCATCAGGGGGTCACGAGCAGTACTTC. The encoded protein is CASSASGGHEQYF.

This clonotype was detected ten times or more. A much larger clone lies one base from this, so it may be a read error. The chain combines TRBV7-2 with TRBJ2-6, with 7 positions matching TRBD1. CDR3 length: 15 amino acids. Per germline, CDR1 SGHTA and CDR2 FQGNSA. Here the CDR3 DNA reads TGTGCCAGCAGCAAAGGGGGCTCTGGGGCCAGCGTCCTGACTTTC. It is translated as CASSKGGSGASVLTF.

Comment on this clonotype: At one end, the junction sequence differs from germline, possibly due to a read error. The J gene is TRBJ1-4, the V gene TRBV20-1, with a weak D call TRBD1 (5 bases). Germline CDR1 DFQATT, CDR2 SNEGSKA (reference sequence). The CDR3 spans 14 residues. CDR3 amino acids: CSARRGGGNEKLFF. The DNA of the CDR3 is TGCAGTGCTAGACGCGGGGGAGGGAATGAAAAGCTGTTTTTT.

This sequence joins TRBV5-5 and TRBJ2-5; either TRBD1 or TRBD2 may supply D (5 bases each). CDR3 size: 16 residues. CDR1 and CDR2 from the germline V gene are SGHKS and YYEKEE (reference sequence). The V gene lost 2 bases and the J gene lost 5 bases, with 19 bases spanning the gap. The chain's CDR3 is CASSLAGTVRRETQYF. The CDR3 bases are TGTGCCAGCAGCTTAGCAGGGACGGTCAGGAGGGAGACCCAGTACTTC.

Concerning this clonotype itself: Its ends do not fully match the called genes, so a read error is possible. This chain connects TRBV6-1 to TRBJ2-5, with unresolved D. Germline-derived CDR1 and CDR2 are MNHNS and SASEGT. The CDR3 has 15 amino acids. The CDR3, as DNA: TGTGCCAGCAGTGAGGCCGGGCCCGATGGCGACACCCAGTGTTTC. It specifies CASSEAGPDGDTQCF.

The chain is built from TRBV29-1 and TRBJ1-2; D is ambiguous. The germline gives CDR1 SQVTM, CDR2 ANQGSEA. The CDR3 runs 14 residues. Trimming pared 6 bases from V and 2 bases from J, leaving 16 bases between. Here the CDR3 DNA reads TGCAGCGTGGCCCCGCGGCAGGAAAACTATGGCTACACCTTC. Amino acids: CSVAPRQENYGYTF.

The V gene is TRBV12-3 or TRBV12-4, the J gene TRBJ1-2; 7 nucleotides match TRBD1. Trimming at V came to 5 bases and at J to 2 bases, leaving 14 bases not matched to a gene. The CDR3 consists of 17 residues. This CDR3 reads CASSAVNRQGLNYGYTF. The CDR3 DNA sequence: TGTGCCAGCAGTGCCGTGAACAGACAGGGTTTAAACTATGGCTACACCTTC.

CDR3 DNA: TGTGCCAGCAGCTTAGACAGTAGCGGGACCCACTACTACAATGAGCAGTTCTTC. This sequence encodes CASSLDSSGTHYYNEQFF. V gene TRBV7-7 combines with J gene TRBJ2-1; the match to TRBD2 covers 8 bases. The length of the CDR3 is 18 residues. Trimming took 1 base from V and 3 from J; bases not matched to a gene: 11. Per the germline V gene, CDR1 is SSHAT and CDR2 is FNYEAQ (reference sequence).

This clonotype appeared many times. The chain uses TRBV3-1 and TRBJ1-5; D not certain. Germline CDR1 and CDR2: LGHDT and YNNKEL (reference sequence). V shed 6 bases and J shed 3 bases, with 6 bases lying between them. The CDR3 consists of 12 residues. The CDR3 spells CASSNNNQPQHF. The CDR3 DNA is TGTGCCAGCAGTAATAACAATCAGCCCCAGCATTTT. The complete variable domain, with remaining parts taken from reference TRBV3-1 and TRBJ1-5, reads DTAVSQTPKYLVTQMGNDKSIKCEQNLGHDTMYWYKQDSKKFLKIMFSYNNKELIINETVPNRFSPKSPDKAHLNLHINSLELGDSAVYFCASSNNNQPQHFGDGTRLSIL.

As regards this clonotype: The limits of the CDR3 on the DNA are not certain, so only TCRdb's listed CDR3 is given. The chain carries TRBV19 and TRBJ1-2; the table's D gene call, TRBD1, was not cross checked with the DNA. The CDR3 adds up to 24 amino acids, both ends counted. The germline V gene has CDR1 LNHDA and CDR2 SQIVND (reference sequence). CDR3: CATSAQTSVYFCAISRTALDGYTF.

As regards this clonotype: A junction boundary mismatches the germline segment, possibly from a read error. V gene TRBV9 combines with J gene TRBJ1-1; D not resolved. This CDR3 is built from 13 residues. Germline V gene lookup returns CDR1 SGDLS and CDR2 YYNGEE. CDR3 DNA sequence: TGTGCCAGCAGCCTGGCGGCGACCCGAGATACTTACTTT. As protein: CASSLAATRDTYF.

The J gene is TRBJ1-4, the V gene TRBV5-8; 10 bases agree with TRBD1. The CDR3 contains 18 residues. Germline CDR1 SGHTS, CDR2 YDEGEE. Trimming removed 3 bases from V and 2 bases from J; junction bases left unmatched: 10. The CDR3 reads CASSSRRGQGGTNEKLFF. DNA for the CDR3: TGTGCCAGCAGCTCGAGACGCGGACAGGGGGGGACTAATGAAAAACTGTTTTTT.

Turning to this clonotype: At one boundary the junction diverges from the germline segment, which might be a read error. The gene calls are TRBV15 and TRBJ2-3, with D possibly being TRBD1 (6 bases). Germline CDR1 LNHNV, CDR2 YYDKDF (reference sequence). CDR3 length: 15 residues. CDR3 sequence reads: CATSSRTVGTNTQYF. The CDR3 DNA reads TGTGCCACCAGCAGCCGGACAGTGGGCACAAATACGCAGTATTTT. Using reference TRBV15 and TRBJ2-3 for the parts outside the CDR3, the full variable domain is DAMVIQNPRYQVTQFGKPVTLSCSQTLNHNVMYWYQQKSSQAPKLLFHYYDKDFNNEADTPDNFQSRRPNTSFCFLDIRSPGLGDTAMYLCATSSRTVGTNTQYFGPGTRLTVL.

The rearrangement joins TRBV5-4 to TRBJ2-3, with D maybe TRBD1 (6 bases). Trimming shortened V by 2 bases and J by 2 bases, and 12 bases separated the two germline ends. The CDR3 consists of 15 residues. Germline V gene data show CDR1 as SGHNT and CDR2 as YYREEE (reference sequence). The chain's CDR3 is CASSLGQKNTDTQYF. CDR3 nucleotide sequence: TGTGCCAGCAGCTTAGGACAGAAGAACACAGATACGCAGTATTTT.

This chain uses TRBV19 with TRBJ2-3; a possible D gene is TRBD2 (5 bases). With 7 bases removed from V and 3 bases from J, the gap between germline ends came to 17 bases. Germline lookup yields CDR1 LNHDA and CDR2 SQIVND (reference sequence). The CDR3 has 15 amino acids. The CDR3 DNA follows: TGTGCCAGTACCCCTGGGGATACGGGGACAGATACGCAGTATTTT. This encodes CASTPGDTGTDTQYF.

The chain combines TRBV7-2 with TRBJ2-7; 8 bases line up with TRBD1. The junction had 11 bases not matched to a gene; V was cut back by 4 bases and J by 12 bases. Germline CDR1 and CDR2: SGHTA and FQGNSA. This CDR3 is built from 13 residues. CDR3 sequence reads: CASSSTGQVGRYF. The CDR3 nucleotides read TGTGCCAGCAGCTCGACGGGACAGGTCGGGAGGTACTTC.

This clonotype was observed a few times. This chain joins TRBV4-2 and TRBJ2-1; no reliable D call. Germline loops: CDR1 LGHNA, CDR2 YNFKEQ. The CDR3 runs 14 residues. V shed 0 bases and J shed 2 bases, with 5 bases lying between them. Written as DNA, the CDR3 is TGTGCCAGCAGCCAAGAGGACGCCTACAATGAGCAGTTCTTC. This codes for CASSQEDAYNEQFF.

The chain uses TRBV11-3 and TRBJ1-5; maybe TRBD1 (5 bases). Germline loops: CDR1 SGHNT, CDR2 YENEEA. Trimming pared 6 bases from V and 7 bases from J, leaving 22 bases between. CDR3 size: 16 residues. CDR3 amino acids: CASSVSGRGLGQPQHF. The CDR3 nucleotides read TGTGCCAGCAGTGTATCCGGCCGGGGGTTGGGGCAGCCCCAGCATTTT.